Listed here are 13 T cell receptor beta chains from one sample, sequenced in a study of CD4+ T cells in melanoma. Sequenced by immunoSEQ multiplex PCR; TCRdb stores in-frame clones only, minus some. The data show 20,000 to 25,000 clones, about four fifths seen once. Material: cells from a culture (not recorded whether cultured in vitro). These receptors came from a human donor with melanoma.

The rearrangement joins TRBV5-4 to TRBJ2-5, with 7 nucleotides matching TRBD2. This CDR3 region has 16 residues. CDR1 SGHNT and CDR2 YYREEE come from the germline V gene (reference sequence). V was pared by 4 bases and J by 7 bases, with 16 bases of the junction left unmatched. The CDR3 nucleotides are TGTGCCAGCAGCGGTAGGGCTAGCGGTTCGATGGGGACCCAGTACTTC. Translation: CASSGRASGSMGTQYF.

CDR3 sequence (DNA): TGTGCCAGCAGTCATCCGACTAGCGGGGTATTCTACGAGCAGTACTTC. This encodes CASSHPTSGVFYEQYF. The V and J genes are TRBV21-1 and TRBJ2-7; the table calls TRBD2, which could not be checked here. TRBV21-1 represents a pseudogene. This CDR3 has 16 residues.

This chain links TRBV19 with TRBJ1-5; TRBD1 agrees at 8 bases. The J segment lost 2 bases and the V segment lost 5 bases, leaving 11 bases of the junction unmatched. CDR3 length: 17 amino acids. Germline-derived CDR1 and CDR2 are LNHDA and SQIVND (reference sequence). This CDR3 is CASSRTGWDGGNQPQHF. The CDR3 DNA reads as TGTGCCAGTAGTCGGACAGGGTGGGACGGGGGCAATCAGCCCCAGCATTTT.

The chain employs TRBV9 and TRBJ2-4; D assignment may be TRBD1 or TRBD2 (5 bases each). Trimming took 0 bases from V and 6 from J, leaving 7 bases between them. Germline V gene lookup returns CDR1 SGDLS and CDR2 YYNGEE. This CDR3 comprises 13 residues. The CDR3 nucleotides read TGTGCCAGCAGCGTAGGGGGGATAAACATTCAGTACTTC. Translation: CASSVGGINIQYF.

V is TRBV27 and J is TRBJ1-1; D gene uncertain. Germline values: CDR1 MNHEY, CDR2 SMNVEV (reference sequence). Trimming took 6 bases from V and 1 from J, leaving 12 bases between them. CDR3 size: 14 residues. The CDR3 sequence is CASRRLESNTEAFF. In DNA form, the CDR3 reads TGTGCCAGCAGGCGGCTGGAGTCGAACACTGAAGCTTTCTTT.

V usage is TRBV6-1 and J usage is TRBJ1-2, with 8 bases that match TRBD1. J gave up 1 base and V 7 bases, and 8 bases lay outside the gene matches. The CDR3 extends over 15 amino acids. Germline loops: CDR1 MNHNS, CDR2 SASEGT. The CDR3 region has the DNA TGTGCCAGCACCACGGGACAGGTTAATAACTATGGCTACACCTTC. Translation gives CASTTGQVNNYGYTF.

V is TRBV5-1 and J is TRBJ1-6; 7 positions match TRBD1. The germline V gene encodes CDR1 SGHRS and CDR2 YFSETQ. The CDR3 contains 17 residues. J was trimmed by 2 bases and V by 4 bases; bases with no gene match: 9. The CDR3 DNA reads TGCGCCAGCAGCCCGGAGGGGGCGGGAACCTATAATTCACCCCTCCACTTT. Translating gives CASSPEGAGTYNSPLHF.

The J gene is TRBJ2-5, the V gene TRBV7-3; either TRBD1 or TRBD2 may fit D (5 bases each). Deletions cut 1 base from V and 2 bases from J, with 14 bases between. This CDR3 spans 16 amino acids. CDR1 and CDR2 from the germline V gene are SGHTA and FQGTGA. The CDR3 bases are TGTGCCAGCAGCTTAAGGGGCCCGGGGCTTCAAGAGACCCAGTACTTC. Translated: CASSLRGPGLQETQYF.

This clone was picked up one time. This chain joins TRBV19 and TRBJ1-2; possible D gene TRBD1, 5 bases. Germline loops: CDR1 LNHDA, CDR2 SQIVND (reference sequence). V lost 4 bases to trimming and J lost 8 bases, with 20 bases between them. The CDR3 runs 15 residues. The CDR3 DNA sequence: TGTGCCAGTAGTACGTACGGGACGCCGGGTGTGGGCTACACCTTC. Translation gives CASSTYGTPGVGYTF.

The J gene is TRBJ2-2, the V gene TRBV7-2, with a weak D call TRBD2 (5 bases). The germline CDR1 and CDR2 sequences are SGHTA and FQGNSA. With 1 base removed from V and 5 bases from J, the gap between germline ends came to 11 bases. CDR3 size: 15 residues. CDR3 bases: TGTGCCAGCAGCTTAGATGGACTGGGTACCGGGGAGCTGTTTTTT. Protein sequence: CASSLDGLGTGELFF.

The rearrangement joins TRBV14 to TRBJ1-1, with 9 bases matching TRBD1. CDR1 is SGHDN, CDR2 FVKESK, per germline. The CDR3 consists of 16 residues. J lost 5 bases, V lost 3 bases, and 10 bases had no gene match. The CDR3 reads CASSHGTGGWWTEAFF. CDR3 nucleotide sequence: TGTGCCAGCAGCCATGGAACAGGGGGCTGGTGGACTGAAGCTTTCTTT. The full variable domain, completed using reference TRBV14 and TRBJ1-1, is EAGVTQFPSHSVIEKGQTVTLRCDPISGHDNLYWYRRVMGKEIKFLLHFVKESKQDESGMPNNRFLAERTGGTYSTLKVQPAELEDSGVYFCASSHGTGGWWTEAFFGQGTRLTVV.

The CDR3 reads CSVGQGGNTIYF. The CDR3, as DNA: TGCAGCGTCGGTCAGGGTGGAAACACCATATATTTT. The chain has TRBV29-1 and TRBJ1-3, with D possibly matching TRBD1 (5 bases). The CDR3 totals 12 residues. Deletions cut 6 bases from V and 3 bases from J, with 9 bases between. Germline V gene sequence: CDR1 SQVTM, CDR2 ANQGSEA.

The chain links TRBV7-9 to TRBJ2-7; D ambiguous. Trimming shortened V by 5 bases and J by 3 bases, and 8 bases separated the two germline ends. CDR3 length: 12 amino acids. Germline CDR1 and CDR2: SEHNR and FQNEAQ (reference sequence). The DNA of the CDR3 is TGTGCCAGCAGCCCGACGGACTACGAGCAGTACTTC. This translates into CASSPTDYEQYF.